Following are 18 T cell receptor beta chains from one sample sequenced in a study of technical replicates of blood from several donors. Profiling relied on immunoSEQ multiplex PCR, and the TCRdb table lists in-frame clones only, not all of them. Of just over 95,000 clones listed, approximately 95% are singletons. Sequenced: T cells isolated from PBMCs. The source of these receptors is a human donor in good health.

Here the CDR3 reads CSVEVAGGTDTQYF. DNA for the CDR3: TGCAGCGTTGAAGTAGCGGGAGGCACAGATACGCAGTATTTT. The chain couples TRBV29-1 to TRBJ2-3; 9 bases are shared with TRBD2. Germline values: CDR1 SQVTM, CDR2 ANQGSEA. The CDR3 is made up of 14 amino acids. J gave up 1 base and V 1 base, and 0 bases lay outside the gene matches.

The chain couples TRBV5-1 to TRBJ2-5; D is possibly TRBD2 (5 bases). The CDR3 extends over 15 amino acids. The V end lost 1 base, the J end lost 3 bases, and 13 bases lay between the germline ends. The germline V gene has CDR1 SGHRS and CDR2 YFSETQ. The CDR3 DNA is TGCGCCAGCAGCTTGATCCTCAGCGGTAAAGAGACCCAGTACTTC. Protein product: CASSLILSGKETQYF.

The CDR3, as DNA: TGTGCCAGCAGCCAAGATTCCTGGGCAGTGGGAGGGGAGGACACAGATACGCAGTATTTT. Amino acids: CASSQDSWAVGGEDTDTQYF. This chain joins TRBV4-2 and TRBJ2-3; 7 nucleotides agree with TRBD2. The germline V gene has CDR1 LGHNA and CDR2 YNFKEQ. V trimming: 0 bases; J trimming: 2 bases; junction bases outside the gene matches: 17. The CDR3 loop spans 20 amino acids.

CDR3 DNA: TGTGCCAGCAGCTTGGGGCAGCCCGGCGACGAGCAGTACTTC. Encoded protein: CASSLGQPGDEQYF. This chain links TRBV11-3 with TRBJ2-7, with D maybe TRBD1 (5 bases). In germline, CDR1 is SGHNT, CDR2 YENEEA. This CDR3 is 14 amino acids long. V was shortened by 3 bases and J by 5 bases, with 14 bases between the two germline ends.

In DNA form, the CDR3 reads TGTGCCATCAGTGAAACAGGGTTGGAGACCCAGTACTTC. Amino acids: CAISETGLETQYF. The rearrangement links TRBV10-3 to TRBJ2-5, with a weak D call TRBD1 (6 bases). The CDR3 consists of 13 residues. Germline V gene sequence: CDR1 ENHRY, CDR2 SYGVKD. Trimming removed 3 bases at V and 5 bases at J, with 10 bases between.

The chain recombines TRBV11-3 with TRBJ2-1, with 14 bases fitting TRBD2. This CDR3 spans 17 amino acids. The junction had 3 bases not matched to a gene; V was cut back by 5 bases and J by 0 bases. Germline values: CDR1 SGHNT, CDR2 YENEEA. This CDR3 is CASSPGLAGGSYNEQFF. In DNA, the CDR3 is TGTGCCAGCAGCCCCGGACTAGCGGGAGGCTCCTACAATGAGCAGTTCTTC.

The chain joins TRBV11-2 to TRBJ2-7, with 9 bases aligning to TRBD2. V gave up 3 bases and J gave up 3 bases; unmatched junction bases: 3. CDR3 size: 14 residues. Germline CDR1 reads SGHAT; CDR2 reads FQNNGV. The CDR3 spells CASSLTTSGYEQYF. The CDR3 coding sequence is TGTGCCAGCAGCTTGACGACTAGCGGCTACGAGCAGTACTTC. Together with reference TRBV11-2 and TRBJ2-7, the CDR3 gives the full variable domain: EAGVAQSPRYKIIEKRQSVAFWCNPISGHATLYWYQQILGQGPKLLIQFQNNGVVDDSQLPKDRFSAERLKGVDSTLKIQPAKLEDSAVYLCASSLTTSGYEQYFGPGTRLTVT.

This chain links TRBV11-2 with TRBJ2-1; a weak D match, TRBD1 (6 bases). The CDR3 contains 15 residues. V gave up 6 bases and J gave up 4 bases, with 16 bases separating them. CDR1 is SGHAT and CDR2 is FQNNGV in the germline V gene. CDR3 nucleotide sequence: TGTGCCAGCAGATACAACAGGGAAATGTACAATGAGCAGTTCTTC. Its protein is CASRYNREMYNEQFF.

This CDR3 is CASLTGSARFTEAFF. The CDR3, as DNA: TGTGCCAGCCTGACAGGGTCGGCGAGGTTCACTGAAGCTTTCTTT. This rearrangement joins TRBV6-5 to TRBJ1-1, with 7 bases that match TRBD1. With 8 bases clipped from V and 4 bases from J, the junction kept 13 bases outside the gene matches. The CDR3 extends over 15 amino acids. Germline assignment: CDR1 MNHEY and CDR2 SVGAGI.

The rearrangement links TRBV7-9 to TRBJ2-7, with D perhaps matching TRBD2 (5 bases). This CDR3 spans 11 amino acids. Trimming cost V 5 bases and J 5 bases, with 7 bases left between them. Germline V lookup: CDR1 SEHNR, CDR2 FQNEAQ (reference sequence). CDR3: CASSPRDEQYF. CDR3 coding DNA: TGTGCCAGCAGCCCGAGGGACGAGCAGTACTTC. Complete variable domain (other parts from reference TRBV7-9 and TRBJ2-7): DTGVSQNPRHKITKRGQNVTFRCDPISEHNRLYWYRQTLGQGPEFLTYFQNEAQLEKSRLLSDRFSAERPKGSFSTLEIQRTEQGDSAMYLCASSPRDEQYFGPGTRLTVT.

The V call is TRBV5-1, the J call TRBJ1-1; 7 bases align to TRBD1. The junction had 14 bases not matched to a gene; V was cut back by 6 bases and J by 0 bases. Germline assignment: CDR1 SGHRS and CDR2 YFSETQ. CDR3 length: 17 residues. The CDR3 sequence is CASTERGLQLMNTEAFF. Here the CDR3 DNA reads TGCGCCAGCACTGAAAGGGGGCTCCAACTTATGAACACTGAAGCTTTCTTT. The full variable domain, in which reference TRBV5-1 and TRBJ1-1 provide the parts outside the CDR3, is KAGVTQTPRYLIKTRGQQVTLSCSPISGHRSVSWYQQTPGQGLQFLFEYFSETQRNKGNFPGRFSGRQFSNSRSEMNVSTLELGDSALYLCASTERGLQLMNTEAFFGQGTRLTVV.

The rearrangement joins TRBV6-5 to TRBJ2-3, with D tentatively TRBD2 (6 bases). Germline V gene lookup returns CDR1 MNHEY and CDR2 SVGAGI. Deletions cut 0 bases from V and 3 bases from J, with 10 bases between. This CDR3 is 15 amino acids long. The CDR3 bases are TGTGCCAGCAGTTACTCGGGGGGAGTTACAGATACGCAGTATTTT. Translated: CASSYSGGVTDTQYF.

The chain is built from TRBV7-2 and TRBJ2-7; 15 bases line up with TRBD2. With 6 bases clipped from V and 2 bases from J, the junction kept 2 bases outside the gene matches. The CDR3 sequence is 15 residues long. Germline V gene data show CDR1 as SGHTA and CDR2 as FQGNSA. CDR3 region: CASRGTSGRPYEQYF. Written as DNA, the CDR3 is TGTGCCAGCAGGGGGACTAGCGGGAGGCCCTACGAGCAGTACTTC.

The J gene is TRBJ2-7, the V gene TRBV15; the D gene is possibly TRBD1 (5 bases). Germline lookup yields CDR1 LNHNV and CDR2 YYDKDF (reference sequence). V was shortened by 1 base and J by 5 bases, with 12 bases between the two germline ends. CDR3 length equals 14 residues. In DNA, the CDR3 is TGTGCCACCAGCAGAGGTCAGGGTTGGGACGAGCAGTACTTC. Translated: CATSRGQGWDEQYF.

This rearrangement joins TRBV29-1 to TRBJ2-1; tentative D call: TRBD1 (5 bases). CDR3 length equals 11 residues. V was clipped by 8 bases and J by 4 bases, with 9 bases between them. The germline CDR1 and CDR2 sequences are SQVTM and ANQGSEA. DNA for the CDR3: TGCAGCCATGGACATTACAATGAGCAGTTCTTC. This encodes CSHGHYNEQFF.

The rearrangement joins TRBV7-3 to TRBJ2-3; 7 bases line up with TRBD2. With V trimmed by 1 base and J by 2 bases, 3 bases remained unmatched. There are 15 residues in the CDR3. Germline lookup yields CDR1 SGHTA and CDR2 FQGTGA. The CDR3 spells CASSLMSGITDTQYF. In DNA, the CDR3 is TGTGCCAGCAGCTTAATGAGCGGGATCACAGATACGCAGTATTTT.

The chain combines TRBV6-4 with TRBJ2-1; D may be TRBD2 (6 bases). V shed 4 bases and J shed 2 bases, with 12 bases lying between them. The germline CDR1 and CDR2 sequences are MRHNA and SNTAGT. This CDR3 contains 15 residues. The CDR3 coding sequence is TGTGCCAGCAGTGTTGGGCGGGGCCCCTACAATGAGCAGTTCTTC. Its translation: CASSVGRGPYNEQFF.

The chain recombines TRBV19 with TRBJ2-7; 11 nucleotides match TRBD2. The length of the CDR3 is 18 residues. J lost 5 bases, V lost 3 bases, and 15 bases had no gene match. Per germline, CDR1 LNHDA and CDR2 SQIVND (reference sequence). CDR3 loop: CASSILPDLAGGSHEQYF. Written as DNA, the CDR3 is TGTGCCAGTAGTATTTTGCCCGACCTAGCGGGAGGTTCCCACGAGCAGTACTTC.